These T cell receptor beta chains were read from a single sample in a study of shared clonotypes between healthy human individuals. Method: immunoSEQ multiplex PCR; TCRdb's copy keeps in-frame clones and lacks some. Found here are around 2.5 million clones, 80% to 95% of them singletons; the top ten hold approximately 0.36%. Sample: naive CD4+ T cells from PBMCs. The origin of the receptors is a young man in good health. Some clones in this sample may be carry-over from other donors' samples. Each CDR3 is given with its conserved first and last residue. A D gene is named only where the DNA matches it firmly. Not every row has a clone size; where given, it reads once, few, many or a size class.

abundance	j_gene	v_gene	d_gene	CDR3aa	CDR3nt
.	TRBJ2-1	TRBV11-2	.	CASSSLSGQSNEQFF	TGTGCCAGCAGCTCGCTAAGCGGGCAGAGCAATGAGCAGTTCTTC
.	TRBJ1-1	TRBV2	.	CASSSRDLNTEAFF	TGTGCCAGCAGCAGCCGGGACTTGAACACTGAAGCTTTCTTT
.	TRBJ2-1	TRBV5-1	TRBD2	CASSFDPPSGRVYNEQFF	TGCGCCAGCAGCTTCGATCCCCCTAGCGGGAGAGTCTACAATGAGCAGTTCTTC
.	TRBJ2-7	TRBV28	.	CASSLFSGRSYEQYF	TGTGCCAGCAGTTTATTTTCAGGGCGGTCCTACGAGCAGTACTTC
.	TRBJ1-1	TRBV28	.	CASSPPLNTEAFF	TGTGCCAGCAGTCCGCCCCTAAACACTGAAGCTTTCTTT
.	TRBJ1-1	TRBV5-4	.	CASSGPTMNTEAFF	TGTGCCAGCAGCGGACCGACGATGAACACTGAAGCTTTCTTT
.	TRBJ2-7	TRBV2	.	CASTPGRSSSYEQYF	TGTGCCAGCACCCCGGGGAGGTCGAGCTCCTACGAGCAGTACTTC
.	TRBJ1-4	TRBV9	.	CASSVEGSGYEKLFF	TGTGCCAGCAGCGTAGAGGGGTCTGGATATGAAAAACTGTTTTTT
.	TRBJ2-2	TRBV18	.	CASSPVLGGELFF	TGTGCCAGCTCACCAGTTCTCGGCGGGGAGCTGTTTTTT
few	TRBJ1-1	TRBV2	.	CASKTRNTEAFF	TGTGCCAGCAAGACGAGGAACACTGAAGCTTTCTTT
.	TRBJ2-3	TRBV19	TRBD1	CASSQNFGTGTDTQYF	TGTGCCAGTAGTCAGAACTTCGGGACAGGAACAGATACGCAGTATTTT
.	TRBJ1-6	TRBV30	.	CAWTIGDNSPLHF	TGTGCCTGGACAATTGGGGATAATTCACCCCTCCACTTT
.	TRBJ1-5	TRBV19	.	CASGGVSGNQPQHF	TGTGCCAGTGGGGGGGTATCAGGCAATCAGCCCCAGCATTTT
.	TRBJ2-1	TRBV9	.	CASSVVVSRSYNEQFF	TGTGCCAGCAGCGTAGTAGTGAGTAGGTCCTACAATGAGCAGTTCTTC
.	TRBJ1-2	TRBV4-1	.	CASSQEGGRGYTF	TGCGCCAGCAGCCAAGAGGGAGGGAGGGGCTACACCTTC
.	TRBJ2-3	TRBV19	.	CASSVRELLQTDTQYF	TGTGCCAGTAGTGTTCGGGAACTTTTGCAAACAGATACGCAGTATTTT
.	TRBJ2-5	TRBV15	.	CATKVSLTSAETQYF	TGTGCCACCAAAGTGTCACTAACCTCCGCGGAGACCCAGTACTTC
.	TRBJ2-1	TRBV27	.	CASSTLQSAVNEQFF	TGTGCCAGCAGTACCCTACAAAGCGCCGTAAATGAGCAGTTCTTC
.	TRBJ2-6	TRBV27	.	CASSPYRAGANVLTF	TGTGCCAGCAGTCCGTACAGGGCTGGGGCCAACGTCCTGACTTTC
.	TRBJ2-7	TRBV7-2	.	CASSKDSYEQYF	TGTGCCAGCAGCAAGGACAGCTACGAGCAGTACTTC
.	TRBJ1-5	TRBV18	TRBD1	CASSPPGDRGTQPQHF	TGTGCCAGCTCACCACCAGGGGACAGGGGTACTCAGCCCCAGCATTTT
.	TRBJ2-1	TRBV7-3	TRBD1	CASSFGTGNNEQFF	TGTGCCAGCAGCTTCGGGACAGGAAACAATGAGCAGTTCTTC
once	TRBJ2-7	TRBV4-1	.	CASSQGRLGYEQYF	TGCGCCAGCAGCCAAGGCAGACTAGGGTACGAGCAGTACTTC